The sequence of this TCR beta chain was determined in a study of blood T cell repertoires in COVID-19. Turning to the study itself: Both acute and convalescent COVID-19 samples were obtained from the United States, Italy and Spain. The cDNA or gDNA used as material had been derived from T cells, B-cell-depleted T cells, or PBMCs.

Original analysis: Estimates of nucleated cell counts were drawn from the amplification of reference gene primers. Sequencing used immunoSEQ multiplex PCR; TCRdb keeps in-frame clones, though not all of them. Clonal size and the V and J genes are those of that table, whereas D and trimming came from the DNA. The sample comprises roughly 14,000 clones, 75% to 90% of which are singletons, and nearly 15% rests with the top ten. CDR1 and CDR2 (germline): WSHSY, SAAADI. The junction had 6 bases not matched to a gene; V was cut back by 7 bases and J by 4 bases. This CDR3 region has 14 residues. Sample: peripheral blood. The clonotype originates from a man aged 50-59 years with active COVID-19. The chain carries TRBV10-2 and TRBJ2-2, with TRBD2 matching over 7 bases. In DNA form, the CDR3 reads TGCGCCAGCAAGAAAGTAGCGGGCACCGGGGAGCTGTTTTTT. Residues: CASKKVAGTGELFF.